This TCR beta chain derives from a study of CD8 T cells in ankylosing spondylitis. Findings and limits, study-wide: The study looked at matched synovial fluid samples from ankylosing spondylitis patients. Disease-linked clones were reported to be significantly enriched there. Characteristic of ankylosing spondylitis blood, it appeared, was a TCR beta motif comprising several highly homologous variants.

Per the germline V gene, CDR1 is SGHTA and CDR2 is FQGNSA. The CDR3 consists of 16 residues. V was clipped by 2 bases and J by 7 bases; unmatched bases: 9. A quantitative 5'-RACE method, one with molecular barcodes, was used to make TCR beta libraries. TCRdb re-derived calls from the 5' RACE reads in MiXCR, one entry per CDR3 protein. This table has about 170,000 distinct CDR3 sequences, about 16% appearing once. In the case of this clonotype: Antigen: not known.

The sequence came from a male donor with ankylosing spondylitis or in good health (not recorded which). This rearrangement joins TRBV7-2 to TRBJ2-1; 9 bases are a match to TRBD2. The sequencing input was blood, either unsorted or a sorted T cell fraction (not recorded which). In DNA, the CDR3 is TGTGCCAGCAGCTTACTTTACCGAGCGGGAGGAAATGAGCAGTTCTTC. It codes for CASSLLYRAGGNEQFF.